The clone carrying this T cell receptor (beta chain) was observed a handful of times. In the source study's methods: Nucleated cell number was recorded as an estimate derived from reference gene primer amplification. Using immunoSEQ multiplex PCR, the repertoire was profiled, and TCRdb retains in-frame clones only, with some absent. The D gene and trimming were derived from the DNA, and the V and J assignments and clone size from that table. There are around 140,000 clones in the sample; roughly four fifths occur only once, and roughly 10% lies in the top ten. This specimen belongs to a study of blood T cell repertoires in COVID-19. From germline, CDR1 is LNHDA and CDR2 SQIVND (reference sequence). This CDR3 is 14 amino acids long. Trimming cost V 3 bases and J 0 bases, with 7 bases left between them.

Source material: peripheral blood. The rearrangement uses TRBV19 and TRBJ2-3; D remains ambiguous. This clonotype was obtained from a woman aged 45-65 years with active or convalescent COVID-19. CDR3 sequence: CASSMGSSTDTQYF. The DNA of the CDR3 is TGTGCCAGTAGTATGGGCAGCAGCACAGATACGCAGTATTTT.